The entry below gives a single T cell receptor beta chain sequence along with its context. These data originate in a study of blood T cells in healthy people across ages. From germline, CDR1 is MNHEY and CDR2 SVGEGT. The germline V and J ends were trimmed by 2 bases and 0 bases, with 8 bases remaining between them. The CDR3 is made up of 14 amino acids. The use of a sample-barcoded 5' primer and a J-beta primer mix characterized a second PCR of roughly 7 to 11 cycles. In TCRdb, the 5' RACE reads were re-called with MiXCR into one record per CDR3 protein. The data hold roughly 790,000 distinct CDR3 sequences, with 43% observed a single time.

This sequence originates from a woman aged 55-69 years in good health. The rearrangement links TRBV6-2 or TRBV6-3 to TRBJ2-7; D perhaps matches TRBD2 (6 bases). Sequenced: blood. The CDR3 region has the DNA TGTGCCAGCAGTTACGCGGGAATCTCCTACGAGCAGTACTTC. It translates to CASSYAGISYEQYF.